The present entry profiles one T cell receptor (beta chain) with its context. Germline values: CDR1 ENHRY, CDR2 SYGVKD. CDR3 length: 16 residues. The trim removed 3 bases at V and 6 bases at J, leaving 11 bases unmatched. The data stem from a study of T cell changes during pregnancy in multiple sclerosis. TCRdb's copy holds only in-frame clones and misses some; the assay was immunoSEQ multiplex PCR. This table holds tens of thousands of clones, 85% to 95% found once. Material: peripheral blood, obtained in the third trimester of pregnancy. The origin of this receptor is a female donor in good health, enrolled as a control in a pregnancy study. The J gene is TRBJ2-7, the V gene TRBV10-3; 10 bases match TRBD2. The CDR3 protein is CAISDPGLAVGGEQYF. CDR3 in DNA: TGTGCCATCAGTGACCCCGGACTAGCGGTTGGCGGCGAGCAGTACTTC.